The 18 T cell receptor beta chains reported below all come from one sample, sequenced in a study of T cell responses to AZD1222 COVID-19 vaccine. Assay: immunoSEQ multiplex PCR; the TCRdb copy retains only in-frame clones and omits some. Of more than 140,000 clones in the sample, 88% were seen once. Sequencing used peripheral blood, obtained on day 0 of AZD1222 vaccination. The receptors here all came from an adult in good health.

V and J are TRBV6-2 or TRBV6-3 and TRBJ1-1; tentatively, D is TRBD1 (5 bases). CDR3 length equals 13 residues. Germline V gene data show CDR1 as MNHEY and CDR2 as SVGEGT. The V end lost 0 bases, the J end lost 5 bases, and 7 bases lay between the germline ends. The CDR3 DNA follows: TGTGCCAGCAGTTACTCTGGGGGAACTGAAGCTTTCTTT. This sequence encodes CASSYSGGTEAFF.

As to this clone: The junction shows a germline mismatch at one end, possibly a read error. This sequence joins TRBV5-1 and TRBJ1-1; D unclear. CDR1 and CDR2 from the germline V gene are SGHRS and YFSETQ. The CDR3 sequence is 14 residues long. The CDR3 loop reads CASRLVSPNTEAFF. For the CDR3, the DNA is TGCGCCAGCAGGTTGGTTTCACCGAACACTGAAGCTTTCTTT.

This chain connects TRBV27 to TRBJ2-1; D remains unclear. The length of the CDR3 is 15 residues. Germline lookup yields CDR1 MNHEY and CDR2 SMNVEV (reference sequence). V was shortened by 6 bases and J by 0 bases, with 12 bases between the two germline ends. DNA of the CDR3: TGTGCCAGCAGAATGACATTTAGCTCCTACAATGAGCAGTTCTTC. Its protein is CASRMTFSSYNEQFF.

V is TRBV19 and J is TRBJ2-7; tentative D call: TRBD2 (5 bases). Trimming pared 3 bases from V and 3 bases from J, leaving 12 bases between. Germline V gene data show CDR1 as LNHDA and CDR2 as SQIVND (reference sequence). This CDR3 contains 14 residues. The CDR3 DNA sequence: TGTGCCAGTAGTATGGGCGGCGGGTTCTACGAGCAGTACTTC. This sequence encodes CASSMGGGFYEQYF.

The chain joins TRBV19 to TRBJ1-1; D gene ambiguous. Germline values: CDR1 LNHDA, CDR2 SQIVND (reference sequence). CDR3 length: 11 residues. Between the trimmed V and J ends, which lost 4 bases and 12 bases, there was a span of 12 bases. DNA for the CDR3: TGTGCCAGTAGTACCCCGGGAGAGCCTTTCTTT. It yields the protein CASSTPGEPFF.

This clone was observed a single time. The chain is built from TRBV6-5 and TRBJ2-2, with 7 nucleotides matching TRBD1. Germline CDR1 is MNHEY and CDR2 is SVGAGI. Losses at the gene ends were 7 bases for V and 0 bases for J; bases not matched to a gene: 5. The CDR3 totals 15 residues. CDR3 protein: CASTAGTANTGELFF. The CDR3 nucleotides are TGTGCCAGCACCGCCGGGACAGCGAACACCGGGGAGCTGTTTTTT.

The V gene is TRBV9, the J gene TRBJ1-1, with D perhaps matching TRBD1 (6 bases). The length of the CDR3 is 15 residues. The germline V gene has CDR1 SGDLS and CDR2 YYNGEE. V was trimmed by 0 bases and J by 3 bases, leaving 12 bases between them. As DNA, the CDR3 is TGTGCCAGCAGCGTAGATATGGGGGCGCACACTGAAGCTTTCTTT. This encodes CASSVDMGAHTEAFF. Full variable domain (missing parts from reference TRBV9 and TRBJ1-1): DSGVTQTPKHLITATGQRVTLRCSPRSGDLSVYWYQQSLDQGLQFLIQYYNGEERAKGNILERFSAQQFPDLHSELNLSSLELGDSALYFCASSVDMGAHTEAFFGQGTRLTVV.

V gene TRBV6-5 combines with J gene TRBJ1-5, with TRBD1 as a possible D gene (5 bases). The V gene lost 8 bases and the J gene lost 9 bases, with 14 bases spanning the gap. The CDR3 has 12 residues. Per the germline V gene, CDR1 is MNHEY and CDR2 is SVGAGI. The CDR3 sequence is CASGTPGGPQHF. The DNA for the CDR3 is TGTGCCAGCGGAACCCCGGGGGGGCCCCAGCATTTT.

The table lists this clone with a count of one. The chain recombines TRBV20-1 with TRBJ1-1; the D gene is possibly TRBD1 (6 bases). Germline-derived CDR1 and CDR2 are DFQATT and SNEGSKA (reference sequence). V lost 7 bases and J lost 4, with 10 bases in between. CDR3 length: 11 residues. The chain's CDR3 is CSEGGGTEAFF. The CDR3 DNA follows: TGCAGTGAGGGGGGGGGCACTGAAGCTTTCTTT.

CDR3 nucleotide sequence: TGTGCCAGCAGCCTGGGCCTGCCCTCCTACGAGCAGTACTTC. The encoded protein is CASSLGLPSYEQYF. The rearrangement uses TRBV9 and TRBJ2-7, with D uncertain. The V and J ends lost 4 bases and 0 bases respectively, with 11 bases between them. CDR3 length: 14 residues. Germline loops: CDR1 SGDLS, CDR2 YYNGEE.

CDR3 amino acids: CASSQDRERSEKLFF. CDR3 nucleotide sequence: TGCGCCAGCAGCCAAGACCGGGAGAGAAGTGAAAAACTGTTTTTT. This sequence joins TRBV4-1 and TRBJ1-4, with D unresolved. The V gene lost 0 bases and the J gene lost 7 bases, with 12 bases spanning the gap. The CDR3 sequence is 15 residues long. Germline values: CDR1 MGHRA, CDR2 YSYEKL.

The rearrangement joins TRBV6-2 or TRBV6-3 to TRBJ1-1, with a weak D call TRBD1 (5 bases). V lost 6 bases, J lost 3 bases, and 11 bases lay in between. The germline CDR1 and CDR2 sequences are MNHEY and SVGEGT. CDR3 size: 13 residues. Here the CDR3 DNA reads TGTGCCAGCAGCACCGACAGTTACACTGAAGCTTTCTTT. Residues: CASSTDSYTEAFF.

This chain connects TRBV12-5 to TRBJ2-1, with TRBD2 as a possible D gene (6 bases). Germline values: CDR1 LGHNT, CDR2 FRNRAP. The CDR3 has 15 amino acids. The V gene lost 0 bases and the J gene lost 5 bases, with 11 bases spanning the gap. The CDR3 DNA reads TGTGCTAGTGGTTTGGTACGCGGGGCTAACAATGAGCAGTTCTTC. Amino acid sequence: CASGLVRGANNEQFF.

The rearrangement uses TRBV5-1 and TRBJ1-3, with 8 positions matching TRBD1. This CDR3 contains 15 residues. The germline CDR1 and CDR2 sequences are SGHRS and YFSETQ. After removal of 5 bases from V and 2 bases from J, the junction contained 6 bases not matched to a gene. DNA of the CDR3: TGCGCCAGCAGATCAGGGGGCAAGGCTGGAAACACCATATATTTT. Protein product: CASRSGGKAGNTIYF.

The chain employs TRBV29-1 and TRBJ1-1; no clear D. In germline, CDR1 is SQVTM, CDR2 ANQGSEA. This CDR3 comprises 12 residues. V dropped 7 bases and J dropped 4 bases, with 13 bases sitting between them. For the CDR3, the DNA is TGCAGCGCTCAACGGGGAACCACTGAAGCTTTCTTT. It specifies CSAQRGTTEAFF.

The chain uses TRBV10-2 and TRBJ1-5; a possible D gene is TRBD1 (5 bases). V was trimmed by 0 bases and J by 6 bases, leaving 12 bases between them. The CDR3 is 15 amino acids. Germline CDR1 and CDR2: WSHSY and SAAADI. The CDR3 coding sequence is TGCGCCAGCAGTGAGTCGGAAGCAGGGACTCAGCCCCAGCATTTT. Translating gives CASSESEAGTQPQHF.

This chain connects TRBV19 to TRBJ1-1, with D unresolved. The CDR3 length is 14 residues. Germline CDR1 and CDR2: LNHDA and SQIVND (reference sequence). The V end lost 7 bases, the J end lost 0 bases, and 12 bases lay between the germline ends. DNA for the CDR3: TGTGCCAGTACCCCAAGTCGAGTGAACACTGAAGCTTTCTTT. This encodes CASTPSRVNTEAFF.

J is TRBJ2-1 and V is TRBV2; D not resolved. Germline loops: CDR1 SNHLY, CDR2 FYNNEI. This CDR3 spans 13 amino acids. Trimming took off 5 bases at V and 8 bases at J, with 13 bases between the two ends. The CDR3 reads CASSFDMRDEQFF. As DNA, the CDR3 is TGTGCCAGCAGTTTCGACATGCGCGATGAGCAGTTCTTC.